The 2 T cell receptor beta chains below were found in one sample sequenced in a study of Graves' ophthalmopathy and Graves' hyperthyroidism listed by TCRdb under 2018. The sequencer listed for this sample is Illumina HiSeq 2000. For repertoire sequencing, the TCR beta CDR3 regions were amplified from RNA transcripts. The first round was an RT-PCR using HTBI primers with the Qiagen OneStep RT-PCR kit, and this first round was followed by a second-round multiplex PCR, then size selection and purification. TCRdb reprocessing: public reads trimmed at Q25 with fastp, clones called with MiXCR, in-frame beta chains kept. Rows merge per CDR3 protein into single entries with the most common DNA and genes. Counted in this sample were a few hundred thousand distinct CDR3 sequences; roughly a sixth of them appeared once. 2% to 2.5% of the sample goes to the ten largest clones. The sample was peripheral blood. Source of these receptors: an adult woman with stable Graves' hyperthyroidism.

The sample holds many counts of this clonotype. The chain combines TRBV5-1 with TRBJ2-2, with D possibly being TRBD1 (5 bases). CDR1 is SGHRS, CDR2 YFSETQ, per germline. The CDR3 runs 17 residues. The V gene lost 0 bases and the J gene lost 6 bases, with 18 bases spanning the gap. Written as DNA, the CDR3 is TGCGCCAGCAGCTTGGATGCGACGCCAGGGCGGTCCGGGGAGCTGTTTTTT. Protein product: CASSLDATPGRSGELFF.

At least ten counts were recorded for this clonotype. The V gene is TRBV6-1, the J gene TRBJ2-5; TRBD2 is a possible D gene (5 bases). The V and J ends lost 4 bases and 0 bases respectively, with 12 bases between them. This CDR3 region has 15 residues. The germline gives CDR1 MNHNS, CDR2 SASEGT. The CDR3 loop is CASSGVATNQETQYF. For the CDR3, the DNA is TGTGCCAGCAGTGGGGTAGCGACCAACCAAGAGACCCAGTACTTC.